A selection of T cell receptor beta chains follows, all from one sample in a study of T cells after posttransplantation cyclophosphamide. Repertoires were generated with immunoSEQ multiplex PCR, while TCRdb's copy carries only in-frame clones and drops some. This record lists over 10,000 clones, none seen once only, and the top ten clones contain more than 25%. This specimen consisted of PBMCs, obtained after allogeneic stem cell transplant with posttransplant cyclophosphamide. Every receptor here comes from a female patient in her 40s who received an allogeneic stem cell transplant from an unrelated donor, was CMV-positive, and had acute GVHD only. Some T cells may arise from the graft donor. Each CDR3 is given with its conserved first and last residue. A D gene is named only where the DNA matches it firmly. Rows give clone size only sometimes, using once, few, many, or a class for an expanded clone.

D	size	V	J	DNA	CDR3
.	few	TRBV11-3	TRBJ1-2	TGTGCCAGCAGCTTAAGGGGGTTTGTATATGGCTACACCTTC	CASSLRGFVYGYTF
.	many	TRBV27	TRBJ1-4	TGTGCCAGCAGTCTCGCGGGCTGGGGGGTGGAAAAACTGTTTTTT	CASSLAGWGVEKLFF
.	.	TRBV14	TRBJ2-1	TGTGCCAGCAGCCAAGGGGCCTTCCGGGACGGGGGAAGCTCCTACAATGAGCAGTTCTTC	CASSQGAFRDGGSSYNEQFF
TRBD1	.	TRBV27	TRBJ1-1	TGTGCCAGCAGTTTACTCGGGACAGACAGACTTGAAGCTTTCTTT	CASSLLGTDRLEAFF
TRBD2	many	TRBV6-1	TRBJ2-1	TGTGCCAGCAGTTCAGCGGGAAGCTCCTACAATGAGCAGTTCTTC	CASSSAGSSYNEQFF
TRBD1	many	TRBV6-5	TRBJ1-2	TGTGCCAGCAGTTACGGTTTTGGGACAGATGGCTACACCTTC	CASSYGFGTDGYTF
.	few	TRBV20-1	TRBJ2-7	TGCAGTGCCCGGGGGACAGTACAGCAGTACTTC	CSARGTVQQYF
TRBD2	many	TRBV11-3	TRBJ2-3	TGTGCCAGCAGCCCTAGGACTAGCGGGGGTCTCGAAGATACGCAGTATTTT	CASSPRTSGGLEDTQYF
TRBD2	many	TRBV7-2	TRBJ2-3	TGTGCCAGCAGCTCCGGATTACTAGCGGCGGGAGATACGCAGTATTTT	CASSSGLLAAGDTQYF
TRBD2	few	TRBV7-3	TRBJ2-1	TGTGCCAGCAGCTTAGTAGCGGGGGGGTACAATGAGCAGTTCTTC	CASSLVAGGYNEQFF
TRBD1	many	TRBV2	TRBJ2-3	TGTGCCAGCAGAGTACAGGGGGACACAGATACGCAGTATTTT	CASRVQGDTDTQYF
.	many	TRBV5-5	TRBJ2-1	TGTGCCAGCAGCTTGAGCGGGTACTACAATGAGCAGTTCTTC	CASSLSGYYNEQFF
TRBD1	few	TRBV29-1	TRBJ2-7	TGCAGCGCCCGTGACAGGGGGCTGGGCGAGCAGTACTTC	CSARDRGLGEQYF
TRBD2	.	TRBV28	TRBJ2-5	TGTGCCAGCAGTTTGAGCGGGGAGGGAGGAGAGACCCAGTACTTC	CASSLSGEGGETQYF
.	many	TRBV2	TRBJ2-1	TGTGCCAGCAGTGGACAGGAACCTTACAATGAGCAGTTCTTC	CASSGQEPYNEQFF
TRBD2	many	TRBV10-3	TRBJ2-3	TGTGCCATCAGTGAGACGATTACTAGCGTTTCTAGCACAGATACGCAGTATTTT	CAISETITSVSSTDTQYF
TRBD2	medium-sized	TRBV6-4	TRBJ2-3	TGTGCCAGCAGTAAATGGACTAGTCCGACCACAGATACGCAGTATTTT	CASSKWTSPTTDTQYF
TRBD1	many	TRBV4-1	TRBJ2-2	TGCGCCAGCAGCCAAGAACAGGGGGTCGGGGAGCTGTTTTTT	CASSQEQGVGELFF
.	many	TRBV27	TRBJ1-1	TGTGCCAGCGCGCCCCAGGGGAACACTGAAGCTTTCTTT	CASAPQGNTEAFF
TRBD2	.	TRBV6-5	TRBJ2-3	TGTGCCAGCAGCGGACTAGCGGGAGGAGATACGCAGTATTTT	CASSGLAGGDTQYF
.	many	TRBV7-9	TRBJ2-1	TGTGCCAGCAGCTTGACTCCCGGGTACTCCAGCTCCTACAATGAGCAGTTCTTC	CASSLTPGYSSSYNEQFF
TRBD2	many	TRBV5-6	TRBJ2-1	TGTGCCAGCAGCCCCGGGACTAGCTCCTACAATGAGCAGTTCTTC	CASSPGTSSYNEQFF
.	.	TRBV20-1	TRBJ1-6	TGCAGTGCTCTTAGGGGATCACCCCTCCACTTT	CSALRGSPLHF
.	many	TRBV7-6	TRBJ2-2	TGTGCCAGCAGCTTAGACAGGGTCAACACCGGGGAGCTGTTTTTT	CASSLDRVNTGELFF
TRBD2	many	TRBV4-2	TRBJ2-7	TGTGCCAGCAGCCAGGAGACTAGCGGGAATCGGGAGCAGTACTTC	CASSQETSGNREQYF
.	.	TRBV5-1	TRBJ2-1	TGCGCCAGCAGCTTGCCTCCCGCTAACAATGAGCAGTTCTTC	CASSLPPANNEQFF
TRBD1	many	TRBV19	TRBJ1-2	TGTGCCAGTAGCCCGGGACAGGGTAACTATGGCTACACCTTC	CASSPGQGNYGYTF
TRBD1	many	TRBV18	TRBJ2-7	TGTGCCAGCTCCCATGACAGGGGCGGTCGCGAGCAGTACTTC	CASSHDRGGREQYF
TRBD2	few	TRBV27	TRBJ2-3	TGTGCCAGCAGGAACCTAGCGGGGACAGATACGCAGTATTTT	CASRNLAGTDTQYF
.	many	TRBV4-2	TRBJ2-2	TGTGCCAGCAGCCAACAAATTTCTGGAGCTCGATTCAACGGGGAGCTGTTTTTT	CASSQQISGARFNGELFF
TRBD2	many	TRBV2	TRBJ2-1	TGTGCCAGCAGTGTCCGCCTAGCGGTGGGGGGTAATGAGCAGTTCTTC	CASSVRLAVGGNEQFF
.	.	TRBV5-1	TRBJ1-4	TGCGCCAGCAGTTTCTCAGGGGAAGATGAAAAACTGTTTTTT	CASSFSGEDEKLFF
TRBD2	.	TRBV9	TRBJ2-7	TGTGCCAGCAGCTCGCAGCGGGAGGGTCGCGAGCAGTACTTC	CASSSQREGREQYF
TRBD2	many	TRBV2	TRBJ2-4	TGTGCCAGCAAACTCGGGGGAGGGGCCAAAAACATTCAGTACTTC	CASKLGGGAKNIQYF
.	many	TRBV30	TRBJ1-2	TGTGCCTGGAGTGTAGGGGTCCGTGGAACCTTC	CAWSVGVRGTF